This record looks at one T cell receptor (beta chain) sequence and its context. Its antigen is still unknown. TCRdb's copy holds only in-frame clones and misses some; the assay was immunoSEQ multiplex PCR. The sample holds a few million clones, more than 90% seen once. This entry belongs to a study of shared clonotypes between healthy human individuals. Study outcomes and limitations: Relative to clonotypes present in all four donors, those not shared had lower generation probabilities.

Germline V gene sequence: CDR1 GTSNPN, CDR2 SVGIG (reference sequence). V dropped 1 base and J dropped 8; count of bases not matched to a gene: 5. The CDR3 extends over 14 amino acids. The clonotype comes from a young man in good health. The sample taken for sequencing was naive CD4+ T cells sorted from blood. Specified subset: CD45RA+ positively selected. The chain carries TRBV30 and TRBJ1-2; TRBD1 matches at 12 bases. DNA of the CDR3: TGTGCCTGGAGTGCCGGGACAGGGGGCGCCGGCTACACCTTC. This codes for CAWSAGTGGAGYTF.